This T cell receptor beta chain was found in a study of shared T cell receptors in the human thymus. V trimming: 5 bases; J trimming: 5 bases; junction bases outside the gene matches: 12. Germline V gives CDR1 MDHEN, CDR2 SYDVKM. This CDR3 spans 16 amino acids. Only in-frame clones appear in the TCRdb table, and some are missing; sequencing was by immunoSEQ multiplex PCR. The repertoire holds 500,000 to 850,000 clones, with more than 75% as singletons. These data were also reused for a study on human thymus T cells. From that paper: Thymus tissue for the work was resected from patients undergoing corrective heart surgery.

The clonotype was recovered from a boy under two years old with a congenital heart defect. V and J are TRBV28 and TRBJ1-5; 7 positions agree with TRBD1. What was sequenced was thymocytes. The chain's CDR3 is CASSQTGASGYQPQHF. The CDR3 bases are TGTGCCAGCAGTCAAACAGGGGCCTCGGGGTATCAGCCCCAGCATTTT.